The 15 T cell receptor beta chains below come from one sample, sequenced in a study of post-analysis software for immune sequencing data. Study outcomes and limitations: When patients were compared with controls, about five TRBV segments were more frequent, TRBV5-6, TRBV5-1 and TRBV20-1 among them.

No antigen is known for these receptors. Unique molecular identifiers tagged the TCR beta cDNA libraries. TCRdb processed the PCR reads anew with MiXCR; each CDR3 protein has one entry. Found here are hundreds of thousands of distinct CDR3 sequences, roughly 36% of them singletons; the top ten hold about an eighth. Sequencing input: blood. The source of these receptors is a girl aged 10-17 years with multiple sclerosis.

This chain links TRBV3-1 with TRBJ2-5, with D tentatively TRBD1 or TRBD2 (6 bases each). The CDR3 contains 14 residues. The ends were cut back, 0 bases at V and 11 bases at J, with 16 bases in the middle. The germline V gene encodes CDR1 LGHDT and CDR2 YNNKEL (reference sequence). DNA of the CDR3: TGTGCCAGCAGCCAAGAGATCAGGGGACGGGAGCAGTACTTC. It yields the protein CASSQEIRGREQYF.

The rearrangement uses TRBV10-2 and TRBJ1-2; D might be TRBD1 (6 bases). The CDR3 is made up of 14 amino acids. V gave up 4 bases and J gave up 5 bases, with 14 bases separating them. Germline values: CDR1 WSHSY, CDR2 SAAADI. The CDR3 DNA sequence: TGCGCCAGCAGTGCGGGGAAGGGGGATTATGGCTACACCTTC. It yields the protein CASSAGKGDYGYTF.

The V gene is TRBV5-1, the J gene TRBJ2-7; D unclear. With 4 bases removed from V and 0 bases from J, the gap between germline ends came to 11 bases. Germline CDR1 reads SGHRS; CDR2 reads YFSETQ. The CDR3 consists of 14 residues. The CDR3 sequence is CASSKDGSSYEQYF. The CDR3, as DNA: TGCGCCAGCAGCAAGGACGGTAGCTCCTACGAGCAGTACTTC.

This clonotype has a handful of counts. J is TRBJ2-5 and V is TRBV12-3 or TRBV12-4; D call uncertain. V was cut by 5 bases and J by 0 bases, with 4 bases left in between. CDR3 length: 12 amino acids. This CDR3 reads CASSRNQETQYF. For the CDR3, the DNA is TGTGCCAGCAGTCGGAACCAAGAGACCCAGTACTTC.

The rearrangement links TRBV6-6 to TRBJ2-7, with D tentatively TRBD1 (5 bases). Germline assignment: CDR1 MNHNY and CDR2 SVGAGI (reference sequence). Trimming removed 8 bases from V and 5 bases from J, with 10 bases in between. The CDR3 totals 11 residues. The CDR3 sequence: CASGPGNEQYF. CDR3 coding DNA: TGTGCCAGCGGACCAGGGAACGAGCAGTACTTC.

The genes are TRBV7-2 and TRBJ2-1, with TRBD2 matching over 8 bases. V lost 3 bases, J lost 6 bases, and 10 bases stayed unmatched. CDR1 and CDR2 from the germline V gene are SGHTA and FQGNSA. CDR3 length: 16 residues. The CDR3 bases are TGTGCCAGCAGCTTCCTTCCTGCGGGGGGAATCAATGAGCAGTTCTTC. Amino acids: CASSFLPAGGINEQFF.

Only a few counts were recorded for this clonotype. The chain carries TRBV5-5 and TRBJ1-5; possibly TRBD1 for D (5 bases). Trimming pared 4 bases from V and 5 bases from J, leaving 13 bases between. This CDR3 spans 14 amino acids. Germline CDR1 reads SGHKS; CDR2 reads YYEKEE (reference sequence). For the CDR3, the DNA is TGTGCCAGCAGCGCGACAGAGGGTTATCAGCCCCAGCATTTT. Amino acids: CASSATEGYQPQHF.

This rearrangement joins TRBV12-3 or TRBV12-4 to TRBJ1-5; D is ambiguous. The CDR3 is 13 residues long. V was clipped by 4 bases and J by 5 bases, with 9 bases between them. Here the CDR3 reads CASSSWADQPQHF. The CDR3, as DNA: TGTGCCAGCAGTTCCTGGGCAGATCAGCCCCAGCATTTT.

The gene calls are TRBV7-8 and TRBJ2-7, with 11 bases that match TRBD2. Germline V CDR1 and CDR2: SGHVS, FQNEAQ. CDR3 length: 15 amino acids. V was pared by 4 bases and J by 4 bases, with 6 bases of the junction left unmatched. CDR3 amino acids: CASSSTGTSGYEQYF. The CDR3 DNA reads TGTGCCAGCAGCTCCACCGGGACTAGCGGATACGAGCAGTACTTC. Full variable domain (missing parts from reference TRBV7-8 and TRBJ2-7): GAGVSQSPRYKVAKRGQDVALRCDPISGHVSLFWYQQALGQGPEFLTYFQNEAQLDKSGLPSDRFFAERPEGSVSTLKIQRTQQEDSAVYLCASSSTGTSGYEQYFGPGTRLTVT.

The CDR3 here is CASSLKGTYEQYF. The CDR3 nucleotides read TGTGCCAGCAGTTTAAAGGGGACCTACGAGCAGTACTTC. This chain uses TRBV27 with TRBJ2-7, with TRBD1 as a possible D gene (5 bases). The ends were cut back, 2 bases at V and 2 bases at J, with 7 bases in the middle. CDR3 length: 13 amino acids. CDR1 is MNHEY, CDR2 SMNVEV, per germline (reference sequence).

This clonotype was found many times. CDR3 bases: TGTGCCAGCAGGGGACAGGGCGCGGGTGACTATGGCTACACCTTC. Amino acid sequence: CASRGQGAGDYGYTF. The chain joins TRBV6-5 to TRBJ1-2; 9 bases are shared with TRBD1. Germline V gene lookup returns CDR1 MNHEY and CDR2 SVGAGI. Trimming removed 6 bases from V and 3 bases from J; junction bases left unmatched: 8. The CDR3 has 15 amino acids.

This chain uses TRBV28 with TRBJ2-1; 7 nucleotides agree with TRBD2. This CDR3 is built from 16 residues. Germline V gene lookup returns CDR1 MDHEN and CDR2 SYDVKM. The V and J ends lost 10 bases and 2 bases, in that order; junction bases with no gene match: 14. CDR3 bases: TGTGCCACCGCCAATCGGGGAGGGGCGGCCTACAATGAGCAGTTCTTC. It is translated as CATANRGGAAYNEQFF.

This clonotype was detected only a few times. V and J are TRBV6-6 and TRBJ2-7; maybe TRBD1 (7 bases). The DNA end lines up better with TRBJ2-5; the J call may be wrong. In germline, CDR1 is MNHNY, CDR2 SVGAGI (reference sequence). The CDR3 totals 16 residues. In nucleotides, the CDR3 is TGTGCCAGCAGCCTCGTCGTACAGGGGAGCGGGGAGACCCAGTACTTC. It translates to CASSLVVQGSGETQYF.

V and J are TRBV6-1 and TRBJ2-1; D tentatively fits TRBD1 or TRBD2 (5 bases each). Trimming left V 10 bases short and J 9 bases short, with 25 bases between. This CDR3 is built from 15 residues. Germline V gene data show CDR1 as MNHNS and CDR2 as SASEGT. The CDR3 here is CAMRIGTQESGEQFF. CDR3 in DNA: TGTGCCATGAGAATTGGGACGCAAGAGAGCGGTGAGCAGTTCTTC.

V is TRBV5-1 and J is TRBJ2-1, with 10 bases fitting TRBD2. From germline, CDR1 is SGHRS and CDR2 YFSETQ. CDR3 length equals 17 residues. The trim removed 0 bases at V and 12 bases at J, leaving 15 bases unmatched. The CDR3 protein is CASSLDSVQRGGDGQFF. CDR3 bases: TGCGCCAGCAGCTTGGATAGCGTCCAGCGGGGGGGAGATGGGCAGTTCTTC.